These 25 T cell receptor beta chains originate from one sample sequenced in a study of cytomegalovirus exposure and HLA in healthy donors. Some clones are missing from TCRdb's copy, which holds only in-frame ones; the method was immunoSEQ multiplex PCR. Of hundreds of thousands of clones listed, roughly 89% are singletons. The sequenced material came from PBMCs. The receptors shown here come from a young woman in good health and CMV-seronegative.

The DNA of the CDR3 is TGTGCCAGCAGTAAGGGACAGACAAACATTCAGTACTTC. It specifies CASSKGQTNIQYF. The V and J genes are TRBV2 and TRBJ2-4, with TRBD1 matching over 7 bases. J gave up 6 bases and V 5 bases, and 4 bases lay outside the gene matches. The CDR3 is 13 amino acids. Germline lookup yields CDR1 SNHLY and CDR2 FYNNEI.

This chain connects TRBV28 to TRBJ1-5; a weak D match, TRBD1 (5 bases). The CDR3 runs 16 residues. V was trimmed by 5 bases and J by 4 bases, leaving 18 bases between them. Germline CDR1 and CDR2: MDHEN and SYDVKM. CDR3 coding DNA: TGTGCCAGCAGTCCTCTTATAGACAGATTGAATCAGCCCCAGCATTTT. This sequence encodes CASSPLIDRLNQPQHF.

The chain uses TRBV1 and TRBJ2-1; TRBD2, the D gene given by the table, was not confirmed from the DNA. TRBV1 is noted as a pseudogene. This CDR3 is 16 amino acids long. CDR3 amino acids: CTSSQDIRGGYNEQFF. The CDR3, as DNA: TGCACCAGCAGCCAAGACATCCGGGGGGGTTACAATGAGCAGTTCTTC.

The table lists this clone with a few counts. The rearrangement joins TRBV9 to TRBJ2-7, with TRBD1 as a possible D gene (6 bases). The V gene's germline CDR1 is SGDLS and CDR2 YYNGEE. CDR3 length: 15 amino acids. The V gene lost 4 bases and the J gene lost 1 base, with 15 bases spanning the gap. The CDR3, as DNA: TGTGCCAGCAGCCCCCGAACGGACAGTTCCTACGAGCAGTACTTC. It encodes CASSPRTDSSYEQYF.

The CDR3 nucleotides read TGTGCCACAGGGTCGGGGGACACTGAAGCTTTCTTT. Encoded protein: CATGSGDTEAFF. V and J are TRBV28 and TRBJ1-1, with D maybe TRBD1 (5 bases). Trimming stripped 10 bases from V and 3 bases from J, with 12 bases between. The germline V gene encodes CDR1 MDHEN and CDR2 SYDVKM. This CDR3 spans 12 amino acids.

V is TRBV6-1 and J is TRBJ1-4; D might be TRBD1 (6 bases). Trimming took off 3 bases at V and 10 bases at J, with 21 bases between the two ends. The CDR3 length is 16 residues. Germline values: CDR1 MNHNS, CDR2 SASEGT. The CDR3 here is CASSDQGQTHEGKLFF. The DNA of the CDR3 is TGTGCCAGCAGTGATCAAGGACAGACCCATGAGGGAAAACTGTTTTTT.

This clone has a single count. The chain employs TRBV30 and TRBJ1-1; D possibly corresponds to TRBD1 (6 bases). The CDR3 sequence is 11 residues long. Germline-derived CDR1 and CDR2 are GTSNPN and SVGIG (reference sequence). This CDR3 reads CACVRGPEAFF. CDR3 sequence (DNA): TGTGCTTGCGTCAGGGGCCCCGAAGCTTTCTTT.

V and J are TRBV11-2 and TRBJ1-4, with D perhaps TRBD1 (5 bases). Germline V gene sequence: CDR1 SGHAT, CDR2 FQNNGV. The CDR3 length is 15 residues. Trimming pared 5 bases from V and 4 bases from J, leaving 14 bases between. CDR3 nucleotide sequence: TGTGCCAGCAGCACCCAGGGCGGTGGTAATGAAAAACTGTTTTTT. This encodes CASSTQGGGNEKLFF.

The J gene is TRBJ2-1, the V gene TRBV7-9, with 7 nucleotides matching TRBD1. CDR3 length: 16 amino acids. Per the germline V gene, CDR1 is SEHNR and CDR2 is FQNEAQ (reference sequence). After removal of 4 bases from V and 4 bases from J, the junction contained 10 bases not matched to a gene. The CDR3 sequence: CASSSPRDSIYNEQFF. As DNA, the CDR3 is TGTGCCAGCAGCTCCCCCCGGGACAGTATTTACAATGAGCAGTTCTTC.

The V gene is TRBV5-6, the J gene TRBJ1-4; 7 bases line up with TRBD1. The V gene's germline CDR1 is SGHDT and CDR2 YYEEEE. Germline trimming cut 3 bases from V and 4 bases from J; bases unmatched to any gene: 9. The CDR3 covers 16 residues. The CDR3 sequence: CASSSFTGVINEKLFF. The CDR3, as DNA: TGTGCCAGCAGCTCTTTTACAGGGGTCATTAATGAAAAACTGTTTTTT.

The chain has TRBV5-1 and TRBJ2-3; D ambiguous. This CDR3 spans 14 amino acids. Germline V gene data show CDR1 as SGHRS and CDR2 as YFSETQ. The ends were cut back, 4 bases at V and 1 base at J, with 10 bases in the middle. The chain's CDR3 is CASSVLRGTDTQYF. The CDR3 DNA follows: TGCGCCAGCAGCGTTCTGAGAGGCACAGATACGCAGTATTTT.

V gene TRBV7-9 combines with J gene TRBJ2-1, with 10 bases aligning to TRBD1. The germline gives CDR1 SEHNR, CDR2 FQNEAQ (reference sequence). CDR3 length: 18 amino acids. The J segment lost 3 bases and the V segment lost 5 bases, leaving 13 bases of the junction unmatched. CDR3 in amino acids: CASSRPAGQGIYYNEQFF. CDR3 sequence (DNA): TGTGCCAGCAGCCGCCCCGCGGGACAGGGGATTTACTACAATGAGCAGTTCTTC.

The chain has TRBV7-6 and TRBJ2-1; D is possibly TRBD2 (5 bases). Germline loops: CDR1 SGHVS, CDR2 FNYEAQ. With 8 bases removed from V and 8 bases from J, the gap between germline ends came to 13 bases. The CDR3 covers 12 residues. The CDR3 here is CASQSSGYEQFF. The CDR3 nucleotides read TGTGCCAGCCAAAGTTCGGGATATGAGCAGTTCTTC. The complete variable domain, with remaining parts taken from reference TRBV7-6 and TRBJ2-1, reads GAGVSQSPRYKVTKRGQDVALRCDPISGHVSLYWYRQALGQGPEFLTYFNYEAQQDKSGLPNDRFSAERPEGSISTLTIQRTEQRDSAMYRCASQSSGYEQFFGPGTRLTVL.

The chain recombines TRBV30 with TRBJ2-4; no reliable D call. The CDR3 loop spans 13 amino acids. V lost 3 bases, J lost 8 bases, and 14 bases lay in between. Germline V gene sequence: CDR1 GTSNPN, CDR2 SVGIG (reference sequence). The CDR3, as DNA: TGTGCCTGGAGCCCCACTTACGGAGACATTCAGTACTTC. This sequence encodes CAWSPTYGDIQYF.

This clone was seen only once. The CDR3: CASSERLAGGRAQIEQYF. The CDR3 DNA reads TGCGCCAGCAGTGAGCGGCTAGCGGGAGGTAGAGCACAGATAGAGCAGTATTTT. The chain links TRBV10-1 to TRBJ2-3, with 11 nucleotides matching TRBD2. The length of the CDR3 is 18 residues. The V gene end was trimmed by 2 bases and the J gene end by 11 bases; junction bases not matched to a gene: 18. Germline V gene lookup returns CDR1 WNHNN and CDR2 SYGVQD (reference sequence).

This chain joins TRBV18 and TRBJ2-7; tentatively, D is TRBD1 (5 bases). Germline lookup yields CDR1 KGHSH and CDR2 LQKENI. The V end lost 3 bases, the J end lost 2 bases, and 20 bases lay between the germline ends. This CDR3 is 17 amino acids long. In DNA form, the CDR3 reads TGTGCCAGCTCACCCCGAGTATGGACAAACCTTCCCTACGAGCAGTACTTC. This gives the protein CASSPRVWTNLPYEQYF. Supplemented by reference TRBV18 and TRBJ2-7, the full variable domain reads NAGVMQNPRHLVRRRGQEARLRCSPMKGHSHVYWYRQLPEEGLKFMVYLQKENIIDESGMPKERFSAEFPKEGPSILRIQQVVRGDSAAYFCASSPRVWTNLPYEQYFGPGTRLTVT.

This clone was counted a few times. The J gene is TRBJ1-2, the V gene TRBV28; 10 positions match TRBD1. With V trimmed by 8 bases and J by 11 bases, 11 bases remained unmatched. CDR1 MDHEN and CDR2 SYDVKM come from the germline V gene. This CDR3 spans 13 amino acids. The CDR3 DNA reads TGTGCCAGCTTAGGCGGGACAGGGGTTGGGTACACCTTC. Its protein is CASLGGTGVGYTF.

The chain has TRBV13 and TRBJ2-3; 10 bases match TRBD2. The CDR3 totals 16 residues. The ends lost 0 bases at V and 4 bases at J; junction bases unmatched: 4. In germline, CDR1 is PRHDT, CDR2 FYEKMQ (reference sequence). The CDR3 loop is CASSLGLAGIADTQYF. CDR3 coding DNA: TGTGCCAGCAGCTTAGGACTAGCGGGGATCGCAGATACGCAGTATTTT.

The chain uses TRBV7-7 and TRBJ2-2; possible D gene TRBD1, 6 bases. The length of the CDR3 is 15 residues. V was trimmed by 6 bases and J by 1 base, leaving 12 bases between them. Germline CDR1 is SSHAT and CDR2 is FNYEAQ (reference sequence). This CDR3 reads CASSPTTGNTGELFF. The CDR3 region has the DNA TGTGCCAGCAGTCCAACGACAGGGAACACCGGGGAGCTGTTTTTT.

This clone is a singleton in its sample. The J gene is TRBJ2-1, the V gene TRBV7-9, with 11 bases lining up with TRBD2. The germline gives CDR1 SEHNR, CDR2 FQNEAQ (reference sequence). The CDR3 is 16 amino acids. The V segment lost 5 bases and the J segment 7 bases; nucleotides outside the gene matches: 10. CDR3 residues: CASSQRGTSGLNEQFF. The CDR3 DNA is TGTGCCAGCAGCCAACGCGGGACTAGCGGATTGAATGAGCAGTTCTTC.

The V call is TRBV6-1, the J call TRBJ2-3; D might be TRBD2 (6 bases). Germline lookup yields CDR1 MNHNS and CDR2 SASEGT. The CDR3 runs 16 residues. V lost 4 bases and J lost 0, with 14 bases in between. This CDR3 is CASSVLAGTSTDTQYF. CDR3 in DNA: TGTGCCAGCAGTGTTCTTGCCGGGACTAGCACAGATACGCAGTATTTT.

This chain's CDR3 is CASRDRLSDGYTF. In DNA form, the CDR3 reads TGTGCCAGCAGGGACAGGTTATCGGATGGCTACACCTTC. The V call is TRBV2, the J call TRBJ1-2; 7 bases agree with TRBD1. This CDR3 has 13 amino acids. V lost 6 bases to trimming and J lost 6 bases; unmatched junction nucleotides: 7. From germline, CDR1 is SNHLY and CDR2 FYNNEI.

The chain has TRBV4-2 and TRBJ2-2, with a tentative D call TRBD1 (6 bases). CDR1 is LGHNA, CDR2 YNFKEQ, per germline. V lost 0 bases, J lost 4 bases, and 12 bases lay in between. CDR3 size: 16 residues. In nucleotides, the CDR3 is TGTGCCAGCAGCCAAGACCAGGGGCTCCCCACCGGGGAGCTGTTTTTT. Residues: CASSQDQGLPTGELFF.

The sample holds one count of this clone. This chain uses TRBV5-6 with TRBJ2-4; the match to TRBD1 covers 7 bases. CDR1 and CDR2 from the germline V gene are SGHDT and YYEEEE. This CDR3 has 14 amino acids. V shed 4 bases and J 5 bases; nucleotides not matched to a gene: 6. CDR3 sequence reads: CASSTRQGENIQYF. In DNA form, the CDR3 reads TGTGCCAGCAGCACCCGACAGGGCGAAAACATTCAGTACTTC.

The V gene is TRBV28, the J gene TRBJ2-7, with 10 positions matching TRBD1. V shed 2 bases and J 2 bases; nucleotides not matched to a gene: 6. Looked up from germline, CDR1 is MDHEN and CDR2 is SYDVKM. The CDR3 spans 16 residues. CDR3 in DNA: TGTGCCAGCAGTTTAACCCGGACAGGGGGGACCTACGAGCAGTACTTC. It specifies CASSLTRTGGTYEQYF.